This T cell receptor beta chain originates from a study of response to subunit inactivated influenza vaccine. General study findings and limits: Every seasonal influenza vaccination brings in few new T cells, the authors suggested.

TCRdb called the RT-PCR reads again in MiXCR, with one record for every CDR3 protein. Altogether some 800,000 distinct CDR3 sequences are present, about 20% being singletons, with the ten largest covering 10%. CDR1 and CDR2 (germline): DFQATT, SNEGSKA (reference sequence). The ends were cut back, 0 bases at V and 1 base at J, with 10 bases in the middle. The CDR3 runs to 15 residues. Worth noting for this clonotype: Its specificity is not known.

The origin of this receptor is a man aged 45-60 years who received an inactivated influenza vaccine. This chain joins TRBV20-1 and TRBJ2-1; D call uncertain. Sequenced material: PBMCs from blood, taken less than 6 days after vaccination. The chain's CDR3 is CSARDHGFSYNEQFF. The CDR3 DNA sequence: TGCAGTGCTAGAGATCATGGATTTTCCTACAATGAGCAGTTCTTC.